Given below is one T cell receptor (beta chain) in context. Its antigen is not identified. This may be a read error, as it is one base from a much larger clone. MiXCR, applied by TCRdb to the PCR reads, yields one record per CDR3 protein. The sample lists more than 550,000 distinct CDR3 sequences, 25% occurring once. The sample belongs to a study of molecular identifiers for immune sequencing clone quantification. Study outcomes and limitations: In cases of identical TCR molecules sharing a barcode, highly expanded clone sizes could be underestimated. Over 98% of effector molecules, but under 1% in naive cells, were held by clones with more than 20 RNA copies. Amid some 900,000 naive cells, spiked Jurkat TCR RNA from one cell was reportedly still detectable.

The TCR comes from a human donor in good health. Some libraries in this study had Jurkat cell RNA spiked in. The sequencing sample was made of naive CD8+ T cells from blood, with Jurkat cell RNA spiked in. Indicated subset: FACS-sorted CD8+CD4-CCR7+CD45RA+ naive T cells.

The CDR3 bases are TGTGCCACCATTAGAGTAGGACAGAACACCGGGGAGCTGTTTTTT. This encodes CATIRVGQNTGELFF. The V and J genes are TRBV24-1 and TRBJ2-2; possible D gene TRBD1, 5 bases. Trimming shortened V by 8 bases and J by 1 base, and 13 bases separated the two germline ends. Looked up from germline, CDR1 is KGHDR and CDR2 is SFDVKD. The CDR3 contains 15 residues.